This TCR beta chain derives from a study of T cells in Graves' hyperthyroidism and ophthalmopathy. The V end lost 0 bases, the J end lost 4 bases, and 13 bases lay between the germline ends. The CDR3 is 16 residues long. CDR1 and CDR2 (germline): SGDLS, YYNGEE. This clonotype occurred a few times. The antigen is not known. Overall study findings and caveats: Clonotypes that were expanded in thyroid above 0.001 mostly appeared in blood too. Through a model of 13 V-J features, ophthalmopathy was separated from stable hyperthyroidism.

Calling Graves' hyperthyroidism stable meant ophthalmopathy did not progress within 18 months. Each 10 ml fresh peripheral blood draw supplied the PBMCs. Amplification of TCR beta CDR3 regions used RNA as the template. HTBI primers drove first-round RT-PCR of the TCR CDR3. TCRdb called the multiplex PCR reads again in MiXCR, with one record for every CDR3 protein. This sample yields roughly 510,000 distinct CDR3 sequences, of which 20% are seen a single time; about a quarter belongs to the top ten. This chain uses TRBV9 with TRBJ2-2, with D perhaps assigned TRBD1 or TRBD2 (5 bases each). The origin of this receptor is a man between 18 and 29 years old with Graves' hyperthyroidism. The sample consisted of blood. DNA for the CDR3: TGTGCCAGCAGCGTAGGGGCAGGGAGCCTCACCGGGGAGCTGTTTTTT. Amino acid sequence: CASSVGAGSLTGELFF.